One sample yielded the 20 T cell receptor beta chains listed below, sequenced in a study of CD8 T cells in Susac syndrome. Reverse transcription of roughly 0.45 to 1 ug RNA was carried out with random hexamers. Via MiXCR, TCRdb re-called the immunoSEQ multiplex PCR reads, giving one row per CDR3 protein. The sample consists of 150,000 to 180,000 distinct CDR3 sequences, less than 97% of them appearing once. Sequencing was performed on CD8+ T cells from PBMCs. The receptors here all came from a human donor with multiple sclerosis.

This clonotype was observed once. The V gene is TRBV29-1, the J gene TRBJ2-3; 7 nucleotides match TRBD1. Germline V gene lookup returns CDR1 SQVTM and CDR2 ANQGSEA. This CDR3 spans 13 amino acids. V shed 6 bases and J 0 bases; nucleotides not matched to a gene: 3. CDR3 DNA sequence: TGCAGCGTACTACAGGGGAGCACAGATACGCAGTATTTT. It codes for CSVLQGSTDTQYF.

The chain uses TRBV5-1 and TRBJ2-2; the D gene is possibly TRBD2 (5 bases). The V gene's germline CDR1 is SGHRS and CDR2 YFSETQ. V gave up 8 bases and J gave up 5 bases, with 16 bases separating them. The CDR3 contains 14 residues. CDR3 DNA: TGCGCCAGTGCCGACTACTCGGGGACCGGGGAGCTGTTTTTT. It specifies CASADYSGTGELFF.

The rearrangement joins TRBV20-1 to TRBJ2-7; 8 bases are shared with TRBD2. Germline values: CDR1 DFQATT, CDR2 SNEGSKA (reference sequence). V lost 6 bases, J lost 3 bases, and 7 bases stayed unmatched. The CDR3 extends over 13 amino acids. This CDR3 is CSAPGLVLYEQYF. The CDR3, as DNA: TGCAGTGCACCGGGACTAGTTCTCTACGAGCAGTACTTC.

The J gene is TRBJ1-1, the V gene TRBV15; 12 bases are a match to TRBD1. This CDR3 region has 14 residues. CDR1 is LNHNV, CDR2 YYDKDF, per germline (reference sequence). Trimming removed 0 bases from V and 12 bases from J; junction bases left unmatched: 5. CDR3 residues: CATSRDRDRGLTFF. DNA of the CDR3: TGTGCCACCAGCAGAGATAGGGACAGGGGGCTAACTTTCTTT.

The chain recombines TRBV9 with TRBJ1-6; perhaps TRBD1 as D (5 bases). Germline CDR1 reads SGDLS; CDR2 reads YYNGEE. Trimming removed 0 bases at V and 6 bases at J, with 13 bases between. CDR3 length equals 16 residues. The CDR3 nucleotides are TGTGCCAGCAGCGTAGGCCCACTGGGACTTAATTCACCCCTCCACTTT. Its translation is CASSVGPLGLNSPLHF.

The CDR3 loop reads CASSYTRDEQYF. CDR3 nucleotides: TGTGCCAGCAGTTACACAAGAGACGAGCAGTACTTC. The chain carries TRBV6-2 or TRBV6-3 and TRBJ2-7; no clear D gene. With 2 bases removed from V and 5 bases from J, the gap between germline ends came to 7 bases. Germline-derived CDR1 and CDR2 are MNHEY and SVGEGT. This CDR3 contains 12 residues.

The chain joins TRBV29-1 to TRBJ1-2; 7 nucleotides agree with TRBD1. Germline V CDR1 and CDR2: SQVTM, ANQGSEA. CDR3 length: 13 amino acids. The V and J ends lost 3 bases and 5 bases, in that order; junction bases with no gene match: 6. CDR3 sequence: CSVDPTGRYGYTF. The CDR3 DNA reads TGCAGCGTTGACCCGACAGGGCGTTATGGCTACACCTTC.

The chain employs TRBV19 and TRBJ2-4; D tentatively reads TRBD1 or TRBD2 (5 bases each). Trimming took off 5 bases at V and 1 base at J, with 9 bases between the two ends. CDR3 size: 14 residues. Germline CDR1 reads LNHDA; CDR2 reads SQIVND (reference sequence). CDR3 sequence (DNA): TGTGCCAGTAGTCTCGGGACGGCCAAAAACATTCAGTACTTC. Translation gives CASSLGTAKNIQYF.

The chain couples TRBV13 to TRBJ1-2; a weak D match, TRBD1 (6 bases). This CDR3 spans 17 amino acids. V lost 5 bases, J lost 3 bases, and 22 bases lay in between. Germline CDR1 and CDR2: PRHDT and FYEKMQ (reference sequence). DNA for the CDR3: TGTGCCAGCAGCGTCACCACCCGCAGGGGTGGAGACTATGGCTACACCTTC. Protein sequence: CASSVTTRRGGDYGYTF.

The chain joins TRBV9 to TRBJ2-5; D is possibly TRBD2 (5 bases). Per germline, CDR1 SGDLS and CDR2 YYNGEE. Trimming left V 0 bases short and J 2 bases short, with 11 bases between. The CDR3 covers 15 residues. The chain's CDR3 is CASSVVPSGQETQYF. DNA for the CDR3: TGTGCCAGCAGCGTAGTCCCCAGCGGACAAGAGACCCAGTACTTC.

The V gene is TRBV19, the J gene TRBJ2-5; D not resolved. Trimming stripped 4 bases from V and 4 bases from J, with 7 bases between. This CDR3 is built from 12 residues. Germline V lookup: CDR1 LNHDA, CDR2 SQIVND (reference sequence). The DNA of the CDR3 is TGTGCCAGTAGTAAACCTCCAGAGACCCAGTACTTC. Translated, it gives CASSKPPETQYF.

The CDR3 nucleotides are TGCAGTGCTAGACCCCTCGGCGGGGGGGCAACAGATACGCAGTATTTT. It is translated as CSARPLGGGATDTQYF. This sequence joins TRBV20-1 and TRBJ2-3, with 9 nucleotides matching TRBD2. Germline CDR1 is DFQATT and CDR2 is SNEGSKA (reference sequence). J was trimmed by 3 bases and V by 2 bases; bases with no gene match: 9. This CDR3 contains 16 residues.

The CDR3 sequence is CASSGEVKARGYTF. DNA of the CDR3: TGTGCCAGCAGTGGGGAGGTCAAAGCTAGGGGCTACACCTTC. This sequence joins TRBV2 and TRBJ1-2; D is unresolved. The germline CDR1 and CDR2 sequences are SNHLY and FYNNEI. Trimming shortened V by 4 bases and J by 8 bases, and 17 bases separated the two germline ends. This CDR3 is built from 14 residues.

V gene TRBV20-1 combines with J gene TRBJ2-7; D is ambiguous. V was clipped by 5 bases and J by 3 bases, with 20 bases between them. CDR1 is DFQATT, CDR2 SNEGSKA, per germline (reference sequence). The length of the CDR3 is 15 residues. CDR3 in DNA: TGCAGTGCTTACCGGGCCGAAGGAGCTTTCTACGAGCAGTACTTC. It translates to CSAYRAEGAFYEQYF.

In nucleotides, the CDR3 is TGTGCCAGCAGCCCTGCGGGGGATCGAGAGACCCAGTACTTC. Encoded protein: CASSPAGDRETQYF. The V and J genes are TRBV12-3 or TRBV12-4 and TRBJ2-5, with 7 bases aligning to TRBD2. J gave up 4 bases and V 6 bases, and 8 bases lay outside the gene matches. CDR3 length: 14 amino acids.

This chain uses TRBV29-1 with TRBJ2-7; 13 positions match TRBD2. Looked up from germline, CDR1 is SQVTM and CDR2 is ANQGSEA. Trimming took 6 bases from V and 0 from J; bases not matched to a gene: 8. The CDR3 spans 16 residues. CDR3 DNA sequence: TGCAGCGTGACCCCGGGACTAGCGGGGAGCTCCTACGAGCAGTACTTC. It codes for CSVTPGLAGSSYEQYF.

This clonotype was counted only a few times. This chain links TRBV3-1 with TRBJ2-4; unclear D gene. This CDR3 has 14 residues. Germline loops: CDR1 LGHDT, CDR2 YNNKEL (reference sequence). Between the trimmed V and J ends, which lost 4 bases and 0 bases, there was a span of 7 bases. The DNA for the CDR3 is TGTGCCAGCAGCCCCAGTCTAGCCAAAAACATTCAGTACTTC. This encodes CASSPSLAKNIQYF.

The V gene is TRBV19, the J gene TRBJ1-1; D remains ambiguous. The CDR3 totals 15 residues. The V end was cut by 3 bases, the J end by 8 bases, with 19 bases between. The germline CDR1 and CDR2 sequences are LNHDA and SQIVND (reference sequence). The CDR3: CASSIMYPSTDEAFF. The CDR3 coding sequence is TGTGCCAGTAGTATCATGTACCCGAGTACTGACGAAGCTTTCTTT. Full variable domain (rest looked up from reference TRBV19 and TRBJ1-1): DGGITQSPKYLFRKEGQNVTLSCEQNLNHDAMYWYRQDPGQGLRLIYYSQIVNDFQKGDIAEGYSVSREKKESFPLTVTSAQKNPTAFYLCASSIMYPSTDEAFFGQGTRLTVV.

J is TRBJ1-6 and V is TRBV2, with TRBD1 as a possible D gene (5 bases). Germline values: CDR1 SNHLY, CDR2 FYNNEI. CDR3 length: 14 residues. Trimming took off 6 bases at V and 6 bases at J, with 12 bases between the two ends. This CDR3 is CASRGRGANSPLHF. The CDR3 DNA reads as TGTGCCAGCAGGGGACGAGGGGCTAATTCACCCCTCCACTTT.

The V and J genes are TRBV7-6 and TRBJ2-7; D perhaps matches TRBD1 (5 bases). The CDR3 length is 15 residues. Germline values: CDR1 SGHVS, CDR2 FNYEAQ. V was shortened by 5 bases and J by 5 bases, with 19 bases between the two germline ends. The CDR3 bases are TGTGCCAGCAGCACGCGAAGCCGTTTAGGGGACGAGCAGTACTTC. This sequence encodes CASSTRSRLGDEQYF.